This T cell receptor beta chain was profiled in a study of T cells in Graves' hyperthyroidism and ophthalmopathy. For the study at large: Peripheral blood was secured at the point of initial diagnosis, before any treatment.

TCR beta CDR3 region amplification was performed from RNA transcripts. Initially, a first-round RT-PCR of the TCR CDR3 employed the HTBI primer set. MiXCR, applied by TCRdb to the multiplex PCR reads, yields one record per CDR3 protein. The sample consists of about 350,000 distinct CDR3 sequences, about 16% of them appearing once. Study-wide points: From stable hyperthyroidism, ophthalmopathy was set apart by a 13 V-J model. Most thyroid clonotypes expanded above 0.001 appeared in blood too.

Exclusion of a patient resulted from uncontrolled infection, other autoimmune disease, pregnancy or lactation. At least ten counts were recorded for this clonotype. Its antigen is as yet unknown. V lost 3 bases to trimming and J lost 6 bases; unmatched junction nucleotides: 1. The CDR3 extends over 13 amino acids. Germline V gene sequence: CDR1 SGHAT, CDR2 FQNNGV. This chain joins TRBV11-2 and TRBJ2-3; 9 positions match TRBD1. This clonotype was sampled from a woman aged 60-75 years with Graves' ophthalmopathy. The specimen was blood. In nucleotides, the CDR3 is TGTGCCAGCAGCTTGGGACAGGGCGATACGCAGTATTTT. Protein sequence: CASSLGQGDTQYF.